The entry below gives a single TCR beta chain sequence along with its context. It has no known antigen specificity. The input lacks base qualities; no much larger clone sits a single base away. TCRbeta CDR3 regions were amplified from genomic DNA using the immunoSEQ Assay, a bias-controlled multiplex PCR. The paper's processing steps were these. Nucleated cell counts per sample were estimated from amplification of reference gene primers within the assay. To quantify the absolute abundance of each unique TCRbeta CDR3 rearrangement, sequence reads were collapsed and filtered. For each sample, productive Simpson clonality was calculated as the square root of Simpson's diversity index across productive rearrangements. TCRdb stores this immuneACCESS table with in-frame sequences only. Part of the clones is absent; in the studies checked, under half of the shortfall reflects unresolved V genes, and no reason is known for the rest. The D gene and trimming were derived from the DNA, and the V and J assignments and clone size from that table. The sample table contains some 200,000 clones; only one count was recorded for approximately 80% of them. Roughly 14% of the sample belongs to the ten largest clones.

This entry belongs to a study of blood T cell repertoires in COVID-19 (TCRdb year 2020). About the study as a whole: The collaborator samples originated in the United States, Italy and Spain and spanned the acute and convalescent phases of COVID-19. The material from the prospective study consisted of cDNA or gDNA derived from T cells, B-cell-depleted T cells, or PBMCs. The dataset comprised deeply sampled blood TCRbeta repertoires from subjects exposed to, actively infected with, or recovered from COVID-19. The repertoires were released in a freely available public database intended as a resource for research on the immune response to SARS-CoV-2. The samples were drawn from two sources: the first 160 participants of the ongoing ImmuneRACE study, and 1,000 to 1,500 subjects contributed by 6 global collaborators. A de-identified subject ID, COVID-19 status, age in years and sex were almost always included in the sample metadata. Where HLA class I and class II types were available, the types were taken from metadata supplied by the sample provider, not from assay-based typing.

At one collaborating source in Seattle, patients were enrolled during active infection and were followed longitudinally through the course of disease. Each collaborating institution followed its own protocols to collect whole blood in K2EDTA tubes. For TCRbeta analysis, collaborator samples were shipped as frozen whole blood, as isolated PBMCs, or as DNA extracted from either sample type. The junction carries 14 bases between V and J, which are trimmed by 0 bases and 2 bases respectively. Including cysteine and phenylalanine, the CDR3 has 16 amino acids. Only the CDR3 portion is preserved as DNA: 48 bases, with reading frame beginning at the first base. From a lookup of the germline V gene (reference sequence), CDR1 and CDR2 are LGHDT and YNNKEL. What the study reported, not specific to this receptor: Clinical and demographic metadata were provided uncurated, with the amount varying by source and participant.

The sample was peripheral blood. This chain is built from TRBV3-1 (or the pseudogene TRBV3-2) and TRBJ2-7; the D gene assignment is ambiguous. The receptor comes from a woman between 70 and 85 years old with COVID-19, enrolled during active disease. The CDR3 protein: CASSQDWSVRTYEQYF. The DNA reads TGTGCCAGCAGCCAAGATTGGTCGGTGAGGACCTACGAGCAGTACTTC.